These T cell receptor beta chains were read from a single sample in a study of control samples from healthy donors and cancer patients. TCRdb's table, derived via immunoSEQ multiplex PCR, lists solely in-frame clones and lacks some. The sample records roughly 130,000 clones, approximately 90% being singletons. What was sequenced was blood. The receptors come from a man younger than 35 in good health. The CDR3 runs from the conserved cysteine through the conserved F or W. A D gene is named only where the DNA matches it firmly. A clone size is listed for some rows: how often the clone was seen (once, few, many), or a class if it is expanded.

j_gene: TRBJ2-7
d_gene: -
abundance: -
v_gene: TRBV6-1
CDR3aa: CASSEAFDRYYEQYF
CDR3nt: TGTGCCAGCAGTGAAGCTTTCGACAGGTACTACGAGCAGTACTTC

j_gene: TRBJ2-7
d_gene: TRBD2
abundance: -
v_gene: TRBV27
CDR3aa: CASRLTSGEQYF
CDR3nt: TGTGCCAGCAGGTTGACTAGCGGGGAGCAGTACTTC

j_gene: TRBJ1-2
d_gene: TRBD1
abundance: -
v_gene: TRBV30
CDR3aa: CAWSVGGSYGYTF
CDR3nt: TGTGCCTGGAGTGTAGGGGGCTCCTATGGCTACACCTTC

j_gene: TRBJ1-1
d_gene: -
abundance: -
v_gene: TRBV7-9
CDR3aa: CASSSPPDKGGNTEAFF
CDR3nt: TGTGCCAGCAGCTCTCCTCCCGACAAAGGAGGGAACACTGAAGCTTTCTTT

j_gene: TRBJ2-5
d_gene: -
abundance: -
v_gene: TRBV27
CDR3aa: CASSLGGAQETQYF
CDR3nt: TGTGCCAGCAGTTTAGGCGGGGCCCAAGAGACCCAGTACTTC

j_gene: TRBJ1-2
d_gene: -
abundance: -
v_gene: TRBV3-1/TRBV3-2
CDR3aa: CASSQGAANYDYTF
CDR3nt: TGTGCCAGCAGCCAAGGTGCAGCTAACTATGACTACACCTTC

j_gene: TRBJ1-5
d_gene: -
abundance: once
v_gene: TRBV6-5
CDR3aa: CASSYSSGSTQPQHF
CDR3nt: TGTGCCAGCAGTTACTCGAGCGGATCAACACAGCCCCAGCATTTT

j_gene: TRBJ1-1
d_gene: -
abundance: -
v_gene: TRBV13
CDR3aa: CASSFYQGINRGEAFF
CDR3nt: TGTGCCAGCAGCTTCTACCAGGGGATAAATCGGGGGGAAGCTTTCTTT

j_gene: TRBJ1-1
d_gene: -
abundance: -
v_gene: TRBV5-6
CDR3aa: CASSLGTMNTEAFF
CDR3nt: TGTGCCAGCAGCTTGGGTACCATGAACACTGAAGCTTTCTTT

j_gene: TRBJ2-3
d_gene: -
abundance: -
v_gene: TRBV7-3
CDR3aa: CASSPNGLRTDTQYF
CDR3nt: TGTGCCAGCAGCCCGAATGGACTCCGCACAGATACGCAGTATTTT

j_gene: TRBJ2-3
d_gene: -
abundance: -
v_gene: TRBV4-2
CDR3aa: CASSQAAERVADTQYF
CDR3nt: TGTGCCAGCAGCCAAGCGGCAGAGAGGGTAGCAGATACGCAGTATTTT

j_gene: TRBJ1-1
d_gene: -
abundance: -
v_gene: TRBV7-8
CDR3aa: CASSLVGTQNTEAFF
CDR3nt: TGTGCCAGCAGCTTAGTCGGGACCCAGAACACTGAAGCTTTCTTT

j_gene: TRBJ1-5
d_gene: -
abundance: -
v_gene: TRBV5-1
CDR3aa: CASSLGSDQPQHF
CDR3nt: TGCGCCAGCAGCTTGGGGTCGGATCAGCCCCAGCATTTT

j_gene: TRBJ2-1
d_gene: TRBD2
abundance: -
v_gene: TRBV19
CDR3aa: CASSLLAGGSYEQFF
CDR3nt: TGTGCCAGTAGCCTCCTAGCGGGGGGGAGCTATGAGCAGTTCTTC

j_gene: TRBJ2-5
d_gene: -
abundance: -
v_gene: TRBV7-3
CDR3aa: CASSLLGGPETQYF
CDR3nt: TGTGCCAGCAGCTTATTAGGGGGGCCAGAGACCCAGTACTTC

j_gene: TRBJ1-6
d_gene: TRBD1
abundance: -
v_gene: TRBV10-1
CDR3aa: CASSESGRGDSPLHF
CDR3nt: TGCGCCAGCAGTGAGTCTGGCAGGGGGGACTCACCCCTCCACTTT